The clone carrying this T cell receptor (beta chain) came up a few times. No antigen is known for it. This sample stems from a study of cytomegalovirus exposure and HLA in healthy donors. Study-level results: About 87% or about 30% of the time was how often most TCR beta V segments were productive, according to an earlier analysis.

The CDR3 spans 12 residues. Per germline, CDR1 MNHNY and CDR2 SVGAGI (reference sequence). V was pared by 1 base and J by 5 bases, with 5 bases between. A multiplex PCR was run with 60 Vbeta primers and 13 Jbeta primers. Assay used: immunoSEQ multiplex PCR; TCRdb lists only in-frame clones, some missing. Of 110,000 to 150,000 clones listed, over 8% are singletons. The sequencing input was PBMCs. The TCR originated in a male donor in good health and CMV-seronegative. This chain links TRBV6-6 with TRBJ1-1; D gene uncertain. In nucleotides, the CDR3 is TGTGCCAGCAGTTACTTAGAAACTGAAGCTTTCTTT. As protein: CASSYLETEAFF.